The 7 T cell receptor beta chains given below trace back to one sample, sequenced in a study of blood T cells in healthy people across ages. Next came a second PCR, run for roughly 7 to 12 cycles, which used a sample-barcoded 5' primer along with a J-beta primer mix. TCRdb independently ran MiXCR on the 5' RACE reads; one entry per CDR3 protein. The data hold 550,000 to 650,000 distinct CDR3 sequences, with over 25% observed a single time. These same records also appear under a second study, on T cells of mothers and their children.

Sequenced input: blood. These receptors all stem from a boy aged 2-15 years in good health.

The rearrangement joins TRBV12-3 or TRBV12-4 to TRBJ2-1; 7 bases fit TRBD2. With 0 bases clipped from V and 10 bases from J, the junction kept 3 bases outside the gene matches. The CDR3 contains 13 residues. The CDR3 bases are TGTGCCAGCAGTTTAGCCCGGGGACTAGAGCAGTTCTTC. This sequence encodes CASSLARGLEQFF.

This clonotype was seen only a few times. This chain connects TRBV5-5 to TRBJ2-7, with D possibly being TRBD1 (6 bases). Germline CDR1 and CDR2: SGHKS and YYEKEE (reference sequence). The CDR3 consists of 13 residues. V lost 2 bases and J 2 bases, leaving 8 bases between the germline ends. CDR3 protein: CASSFTGTYEQYF. The DNA of the CDR3 is TGTGCCAGCAGCTTTACAGGGACCTACGAGCAGTACTTC.

This clonotype has just a few counts. The chain employs TRBV10-3 and TRBJ1-4; no definite D call. The germline gives CDR1 ENHRY, CDR2 SYGVKD. V was clipped by 5 bases and J by 5 bases, with 9 bases between them. The CDR3 contains 13 residues. CDR3 sequence (DNA): TGTGCCATCAGTACTGGTAGGAATGAAAAACTGTTTTTT. Translated: CAISTGRNEKLFF.

The V gene is TRBV7-6, the J gene TRBJ2-1; the match to TRBD1 covers 11 bases. With V trimmed by 1 base and J by 7 bases, 9 bases remained unmatched. This CDR3 comprises 17 residues. Germline V gives CDR1 SGHVS, CDR2 FNYEAQ. CDR3 region: CASSLVRDRGLRNEQFF. CDR3 bases: TGTGCCAGCAGCTTAGTCAGGGACAGGGGGTTAAGGAATGAGCAGTTCTTC.

The chain couples TRBV12-3 or TRBV12-4 to TRBJ2-5; D could derive from TRBD1 or TRBD2 (6 bases each). The CDR3 runs to 15 residues. The ends were cut back, 5 bases at V and 2 bases at J, with 15 bases in the middle. The CDR3 DNA follows: TGTGCCAGCAGTCGCCCGGGGGCCTCTCAAGAGACCCAGTACTTC. It translates to CASSRPGASQETQYF.

This clonotype came up a few times. The V and J genes are TRBV5-1 and TRBJ2-1, with D possibly being TRBD1 (6 bases). The last part of the DNA fits TRBJ2-5 better; the J call may be wrong. This CDR3 has 13 amino acids. Germline V gene lookup returns CDR1 SGHRS and CDR2 YFSETQ. The CDR3 sequence: CASSSGHRETQYF. Written as DNA, the CDR3 is TGCGCCAGCAGCTCGGGACACCGGGAGACCCAGTACTTC.

V gene TRBV4-1 combines with J gene TRBJ1-1; D is unresolved. Trimming left V 1 base short and J 5 bases short, with 14 bases between. Germline V gives CDR1 MGHRA, CDR2 YSYEKL. The CDR3 consists of 15 residues. CDR3 sequence reads: CASSQALVRGTEAFF. DNA of the CDR3: TGCGCCAGCAGCCAAGCCCTGGTACGAGGAACTGAAGCTTTCTTT.